Below are 2 T cell receptor beta chains sequenced from a single sample in a study of blood T cell repertoires in COVID-19. Repertoires were generated with immunoSEQ multiplex PCR, while TCRdb's copy carries only in-frame clones and drops some. The sample carries around 360,000 clones, 87% recorded once. What was sequenced was PBMCs or T cells enriched from blood (not recorded which). The receptors originated from a man aged 40-50 years in a cohort exposed to, infected with or recovered from COVID-19 (not recorded which).

The chain uses TRBV19 and TRBJ1-6, with 9 bases fitting TRBD1. The V and J ends lost 6 bases and 12 bases, in that order; junction bases with no gene match: 6. This CDR3 contains 13 residues. Germline loops: CDR1 LNHDA, CDR2 SQIVND (reference sequence). CDR3 protein: CASSTGGGRPLHF. The CDR3 DNA sequence: TGTGCCAGTAGCACAGGGGGCGGGAGACCCCTCCACTTT.

V and J are TRBV3-1 (or the pseudogene TRBV3-2) and TRBJ1-2; 8 nucleotides align to TRBD1. Germline CDR1 LGHDT, CDR2 YNNKEL (reference sequence). The CDR3 runs to 15 residues. V was clipped by 2 bases and J by 7 bases; unmatched bases: 9. The CDR3 DNA is TGTGCCAGCAGCCAACGTGCAGGGGGCGCGTCTGGCTACACCTTC. Its protein is CASSQRAGGASGYTF.